This TCR beta chain appears in the sequencing data of a study of cytomegalovirus exposure and HLA in healthy donors. PCR used 60 Vbeta primers and 13 Jbeta primers. This table comes from immunoSEQ multiplex PCR, and its TCRdb copy is limited to in-frame clones, with some not included. Among about 100,000 clones listed, 65% to 80% were seen once. Germline lookup yields CDR1 SGHAT and CDR2 FQNNGV. The CDR3 consists of 15 residues. Trimming took off 2 bases at V and 3 bases at J, with 13 bases between the two ends. This clone was recorded only once. Sequences were obtained from PBMCs. The J gene is TRBJ2-5, the V gene TRBV11-2; weak D call: TRBD1 (5 bases). The clonotype originates from a woman between 35 and 50 years old in good health and CMV-seronegative. The CDR3 nucleotides read TGTGCCAGCAGCTTAAGAGGCAGCAGGGAAGAGACCCAGTACTTC. Its translation: CASSLRGSREETQYF.